Sequencing of this TCR beta chain was carried out in a study of T cell responses to AZD1222 COVID-19 vaccine. To note about this clone: What it recognizes is unknown.

Study outcomes and limitations: Dominant CD4 TCR responses targeted spike regions 160-218 and 743-854.

The method was immunoSEQ multiplex PCR; TCRdb's version includes in-frame clones alone and lacks a portion of them. The table shows 160,000 or so clones, with approximately 90% occurring only once. The CDR3 totals 13 residues. Trimming cost V 3 bases and J 3 bases; bases outside gene matches: 2. CDR1 is MNHEY and CDR2 is SMNVEV in the germline V gene (reference sequence). The chain employs TRBV27 and TRBJ2-7; TRBD2 aligns across 7 bases. The sample was peripheral blood, taken on day 0 of AZD1222 vaccination. The sequence was obtained from an adult in good health. The DNA of the CDR3 is TGTGCCAGCAGTTTCGCGGGAGTCTACGAGCAGTACTTC. It specifies CASSFAGVYEQYF.